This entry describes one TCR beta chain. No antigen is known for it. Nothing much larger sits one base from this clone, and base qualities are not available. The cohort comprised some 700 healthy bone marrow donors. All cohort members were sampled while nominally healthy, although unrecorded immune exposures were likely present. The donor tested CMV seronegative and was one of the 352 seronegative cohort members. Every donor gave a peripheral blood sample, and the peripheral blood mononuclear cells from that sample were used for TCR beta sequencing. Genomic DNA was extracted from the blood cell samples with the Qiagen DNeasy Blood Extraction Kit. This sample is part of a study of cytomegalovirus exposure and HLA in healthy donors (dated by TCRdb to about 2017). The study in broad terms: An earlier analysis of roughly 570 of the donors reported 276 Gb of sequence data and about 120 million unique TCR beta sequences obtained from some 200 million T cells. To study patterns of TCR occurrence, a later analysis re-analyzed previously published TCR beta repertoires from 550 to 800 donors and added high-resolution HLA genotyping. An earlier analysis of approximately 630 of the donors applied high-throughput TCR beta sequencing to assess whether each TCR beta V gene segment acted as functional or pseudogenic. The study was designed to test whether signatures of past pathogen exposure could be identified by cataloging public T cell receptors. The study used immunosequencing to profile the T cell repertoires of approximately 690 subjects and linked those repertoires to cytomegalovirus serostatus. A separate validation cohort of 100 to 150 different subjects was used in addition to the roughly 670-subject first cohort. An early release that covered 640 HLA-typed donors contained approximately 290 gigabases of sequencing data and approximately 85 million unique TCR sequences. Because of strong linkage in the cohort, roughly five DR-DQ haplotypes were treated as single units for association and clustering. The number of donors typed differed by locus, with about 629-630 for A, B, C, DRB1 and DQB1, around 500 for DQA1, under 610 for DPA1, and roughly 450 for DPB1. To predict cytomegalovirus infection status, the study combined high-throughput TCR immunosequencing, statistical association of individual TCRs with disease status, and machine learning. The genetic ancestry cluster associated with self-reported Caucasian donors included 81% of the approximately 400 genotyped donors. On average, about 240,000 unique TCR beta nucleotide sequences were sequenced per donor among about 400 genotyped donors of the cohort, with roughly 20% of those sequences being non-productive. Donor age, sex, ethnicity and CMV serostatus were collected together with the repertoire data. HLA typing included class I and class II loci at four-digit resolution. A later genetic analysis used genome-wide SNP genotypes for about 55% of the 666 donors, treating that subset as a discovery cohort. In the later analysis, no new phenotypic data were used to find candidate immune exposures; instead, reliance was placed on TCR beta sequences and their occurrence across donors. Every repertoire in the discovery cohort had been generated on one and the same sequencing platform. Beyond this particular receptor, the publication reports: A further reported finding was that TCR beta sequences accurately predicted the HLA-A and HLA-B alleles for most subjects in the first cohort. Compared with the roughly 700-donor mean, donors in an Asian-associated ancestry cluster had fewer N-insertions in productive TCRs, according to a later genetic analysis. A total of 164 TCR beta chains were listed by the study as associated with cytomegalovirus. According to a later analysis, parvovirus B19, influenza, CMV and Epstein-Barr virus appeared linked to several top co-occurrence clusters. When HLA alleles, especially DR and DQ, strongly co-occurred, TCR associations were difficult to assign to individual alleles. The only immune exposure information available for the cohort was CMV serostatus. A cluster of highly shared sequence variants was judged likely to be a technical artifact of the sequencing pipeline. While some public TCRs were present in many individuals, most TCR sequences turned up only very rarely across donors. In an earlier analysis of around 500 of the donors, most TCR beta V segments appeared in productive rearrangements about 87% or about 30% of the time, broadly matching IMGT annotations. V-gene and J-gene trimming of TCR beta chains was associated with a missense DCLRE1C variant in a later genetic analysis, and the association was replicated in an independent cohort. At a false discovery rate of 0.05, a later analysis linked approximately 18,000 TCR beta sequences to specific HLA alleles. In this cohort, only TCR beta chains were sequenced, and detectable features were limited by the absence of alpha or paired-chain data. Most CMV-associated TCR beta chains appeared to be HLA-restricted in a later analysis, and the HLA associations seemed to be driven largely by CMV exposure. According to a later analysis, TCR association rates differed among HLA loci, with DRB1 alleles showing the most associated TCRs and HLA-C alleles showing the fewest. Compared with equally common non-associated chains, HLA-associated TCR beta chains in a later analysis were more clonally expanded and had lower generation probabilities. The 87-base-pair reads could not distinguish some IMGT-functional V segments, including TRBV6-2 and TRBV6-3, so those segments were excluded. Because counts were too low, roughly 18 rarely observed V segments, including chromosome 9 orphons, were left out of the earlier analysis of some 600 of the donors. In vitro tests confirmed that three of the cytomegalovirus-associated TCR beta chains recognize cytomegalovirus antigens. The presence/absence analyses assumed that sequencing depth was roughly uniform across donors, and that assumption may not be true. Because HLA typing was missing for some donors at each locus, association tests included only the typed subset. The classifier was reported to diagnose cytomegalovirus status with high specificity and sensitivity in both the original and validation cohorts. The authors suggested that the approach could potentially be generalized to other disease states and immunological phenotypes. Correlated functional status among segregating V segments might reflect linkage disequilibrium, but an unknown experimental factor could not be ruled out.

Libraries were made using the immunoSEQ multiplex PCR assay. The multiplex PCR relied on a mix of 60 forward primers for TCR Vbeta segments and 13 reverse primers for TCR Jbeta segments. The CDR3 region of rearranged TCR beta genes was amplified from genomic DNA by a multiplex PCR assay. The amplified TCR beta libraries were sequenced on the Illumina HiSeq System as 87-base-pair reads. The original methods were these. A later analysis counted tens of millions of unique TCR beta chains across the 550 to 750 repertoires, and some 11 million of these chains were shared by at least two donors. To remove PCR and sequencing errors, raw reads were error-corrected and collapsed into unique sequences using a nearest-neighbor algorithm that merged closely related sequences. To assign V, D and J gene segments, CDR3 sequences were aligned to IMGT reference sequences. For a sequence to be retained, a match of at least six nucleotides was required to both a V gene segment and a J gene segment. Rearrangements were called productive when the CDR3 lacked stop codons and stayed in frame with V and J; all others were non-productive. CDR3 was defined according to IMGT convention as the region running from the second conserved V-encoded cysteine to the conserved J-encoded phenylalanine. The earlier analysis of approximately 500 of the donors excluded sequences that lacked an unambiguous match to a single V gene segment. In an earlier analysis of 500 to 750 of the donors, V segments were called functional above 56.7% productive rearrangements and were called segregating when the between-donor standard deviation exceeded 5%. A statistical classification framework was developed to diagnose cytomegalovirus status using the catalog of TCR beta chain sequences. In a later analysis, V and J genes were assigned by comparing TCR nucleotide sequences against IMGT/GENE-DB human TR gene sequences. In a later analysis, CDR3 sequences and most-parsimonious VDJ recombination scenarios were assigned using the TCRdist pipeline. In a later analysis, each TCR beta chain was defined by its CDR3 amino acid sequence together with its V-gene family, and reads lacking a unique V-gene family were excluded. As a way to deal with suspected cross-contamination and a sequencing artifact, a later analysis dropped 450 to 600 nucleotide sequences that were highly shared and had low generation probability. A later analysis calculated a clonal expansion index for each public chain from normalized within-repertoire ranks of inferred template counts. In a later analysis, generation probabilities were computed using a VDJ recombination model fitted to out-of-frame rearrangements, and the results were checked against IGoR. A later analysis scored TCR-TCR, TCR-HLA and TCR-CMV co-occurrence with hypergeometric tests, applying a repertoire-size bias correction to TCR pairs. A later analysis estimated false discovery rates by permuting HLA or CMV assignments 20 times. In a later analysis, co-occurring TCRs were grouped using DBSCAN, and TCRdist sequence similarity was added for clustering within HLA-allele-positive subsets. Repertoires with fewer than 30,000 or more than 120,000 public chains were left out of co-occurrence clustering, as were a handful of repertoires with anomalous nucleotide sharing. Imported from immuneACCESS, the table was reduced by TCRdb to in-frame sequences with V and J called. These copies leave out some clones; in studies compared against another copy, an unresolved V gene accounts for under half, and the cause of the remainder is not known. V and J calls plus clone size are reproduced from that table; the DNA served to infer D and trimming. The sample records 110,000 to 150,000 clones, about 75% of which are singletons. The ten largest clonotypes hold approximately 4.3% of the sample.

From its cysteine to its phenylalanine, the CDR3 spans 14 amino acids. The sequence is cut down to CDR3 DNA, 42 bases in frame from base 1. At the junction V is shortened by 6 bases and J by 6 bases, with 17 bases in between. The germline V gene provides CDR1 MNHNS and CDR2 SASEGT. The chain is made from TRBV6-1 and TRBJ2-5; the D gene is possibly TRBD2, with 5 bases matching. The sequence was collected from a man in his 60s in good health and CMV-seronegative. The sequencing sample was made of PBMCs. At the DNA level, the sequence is TGTGCCAGCAGGAGGGTGATAGGTGTGCAGACCCAGTACTTC. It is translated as CASRRVIGVQTQYF.